The 23 T cell receptor beta chains given below trace back to one sample, sequenced in a study of regulatory T cells in long-lasting Graves disease. According to the study, TCR beta libraries were built with iRepertoire HTBI primers and CDR3-region Arm-PCR. One entry per CDR3 protein, called by TCRdb with MiXCR from the multiplex PCR reads. The repertoire holds roughly 700,000 distinct CDR3 sequences, approximately 29% seen once, with around 42% in the top ten. Specified time point: persistent/refractory GD, antithyroid drugs over 5 years with positive TRAb. With RNA extracted from PBMCs as input, the TCR library was made. The sequenced sample was peripheral blood mononuclear cells (PBMCs), obtained when the disease was refractory, from a patient treated with antithyroid drugs. These receptors were taken from a female donor with Graves disease.

J is TRBJ1-1 and V is TRBV29-1, with a weak D call TRBD1 (6 bases). The CDR3 length is 15 residues. CDR1 is SQVTM, CDR2 ANQGSEA, per germline. V dropped 5 bases and J dropped 3 bases, with 19 bases sitting between them. CDR3 sequence: CSVFGGSKTHTEAFF. CDR3 DNA: TGCAGCGTTTTCGGGGGCAGTAAGACGCACACTGAAGCTTTCTTT.

The rearrangement links TRBV12-5 to TRBJ1-1; D uncertain. This CDR3 comprises 13 residues. The germline V gene has CDR1 LGHNT and CDR2 FRNRAP. The ends were cut back, 2 bases at V and 2 bases at J, with 6 bases in the middle. In DNA, the CDR3 is TGTGCTAGTGGTTTGTACCCCAACACTGAAGCTTTCTTT. Residues: CASGLYPNTEAFF.

Notes on this clonotype: Without the conserved terminal phenylalanine or tryptophan, this CDR3 likely stems from a read error. The chain combines TRBV20-1 with TRBJ1-2; TRBD1 matches 7 bases. The germline V gene encodes CDR1 DFQATT and CDR2 SNEGSKA (reference sequence). Trimming cost V 2 bases and J 3 bases; bases outside gene matches: 3. The CDR3 consists of 13 residues. CDR3: CSARLGTDYGYTS. CDR3 in DNA: TGCAGTGCTAGACTCGGGACAGACTATGGCTACACCTCC.

This clonotype appeared many times. V and J are TRBV19 and TRBJ1-1, with D possibly TRBD1 on 5 matching bases. Trimming pared 5 bases from V and 6 bases from J, leaving 19 bases between. Germline CDR1 is LNHDA and CDR2 is SQIVND (reference sequence). CDR3 length: 15 residues. The CDR3, as DNA: TGTGCCAGTAGTCCCTCCGGGCCCCGGGGGGCTGAAGCTTTCTTT. This gives the protein CASSPSGPRGAEAFF.

Notes on this clonotype: A much larger clone lies a single base off, so this may be a read error. The rearrangement links TRBV2 to TRBJ1-5, with D tentatively TRBD1 (5 bases). CDR1 is SNHLY, CDR2 FYNNEI, per germline. This CDR3 is 14 amino acids long. The CDR3 spells CAGSEGHRNQPQHF. The DNA for the CDR3 is TGTGCCGGCAGTGAAGGACACCGAAATCAGCCCCAGCATTTT.

The chain's CDR3 is CASSHLTGTPDGYTF. The CDR3, as DNA: TGTGCCAGCAGCCACCTCACCGGGACACCCGATGGCTACACCTTC. This chain uses TRBV3-1 with TRBJ1-2; a weak D match, TRBD1 (6 bases). This CDR3 contains 15 residues. Looked up from germline, CDR1 is LGHDT and CDR2 is YNNKEL (reference sequence). Deletions cut 3 bases from V and 6 bases from J, with 17 bases between.

The V and J genes are TRBV7-6 and TRBJ1-2, with a weak D call TRBD1 (5 bases). Germline V CDR1 and CDR2: SGHVS, FNYEAQ. Trimming took 4 bases from V and 8 from J, leaving 23 bases between them. This CDR3 is built from 16 residues. CDR3 bases: TGTGCCAGCAGCTCAACTGTGGGGGGGGGTTTCGTCGGCTACACCTTC. It specifies CASSSTVGGGFVGYTF. Combining the CDR3 with reference TRBV7-6 and TRBJ1-2 gives the whole variable domain GAGVSQSPRYKVTKRGQDVALRCDPISGHVSLYWYRQALGQGPEFLTYFNYEAQQDKSGLPNDRFSAERPEGSISTLTIQRTEQRDSAMYRCASSSTVGGGFVGYTFGSGTRLTVV.

This clonotype was seen a handful of times. This chain connects TRBV15 to TRBJ1-1, with D perhaps matching TRBD1 (6 bases). CDR1 and CDR2 from the germline V gene are LNHNV and YYDKDF (reference sequence). V lost 0 bases, J lost 1 base, and 9 bases lay in between. CDR3 size: 15 residues. CDR3 amino acids: CATSRDRGRNTEAFF. CDR3 sequence (DNA): TGTGCCACCAGCAGAGATCGGGGGCGGAACACTGAAGCTTTCTTT.

About this clonotype: Since a much larger clone is just one base distant, this may be a read error. The rearrangement links TRBV12-3 or TRBV12-4 to TRBJ2-7, with 7 bases fitting TRBD2. CDR3 length: 14 amino acids. The CDR3, as DNA: TGTGCCAGCGGTTTATCAGCGGGGACCTACGAGCAGTACTTC. This codes for CASGLSAGTYEQYF.

This clonotype occurred a few times. This rearrangement joins TRBV20-1 to TRBJ2-1; TRBD1 is a possible D gene (6 bases). The CDR3 is 13 residues long. Germline CDR1 and CDR2: DFQATT and SNEGSKA (reference sequence). The V and J ends lost 6 bases and 4 bases respectively, with 13 bases between them. CDR3 bases: TGCAGTGCACCTCGACAGGCATACAATGAGCAGTTCTTC. Residues: CSAPRQAYNEQFF.

There are a few counts of this clonotype. The chain links TRBV6-2 or TRBV6-3 to TRBJ1-1; D is ambiguous. V lost 6 bases and J lost 4, with 9 bases in between. This CDR3 comprises 12 residues. The germline V gene has CDR1 MNHEY and CDR2 SVGEGT. The chain's CDR3 is CASRLLITEAFF. CDR3 coding DNA: TGTGCCAGCAGACTCCTGATCACTGAAGCTTTCTTT.

The chain joins TRBV27 to TRBJ2-1, with D hard to call. Germline V gene lookup returns CDR1 MNHEY and CDR2 SMNVEV (reference sequence). The V end lost 0 bases, the J end lost 5 bases, and 2 bases lay between the germline ends. This CDR3 has 12 residues. The DNA of the CDR3 is TGTGCCAGCAGTTTATCCGACAATGAGCAGTTCTTC. Amino acids: CASSLSDNEQFF.

The chain links TRBV4-1 to TRBJ1-2, with 10 bases aligning to TRBD1. Germline V CDR1 and CDR2: MGHRA, YSYEKL. The CDR3 loop spans 20 amino acids. The V and J ends lost 1 base and 3 bases, in that order; junction bases with no gene match: 17. The CDR3 DNA reads as TGCGCCAGCAGCCAAGGTTTCTTCCGGGACAGGGGACCTAGGTACTATGGCTACACCTTC. Amino acids: CASSQGFFRDRGPRYYGYTF.

The chain links TRBV3-1 to TRBJ1-1; D call uncertain. The CDR3 runs to 13 residues. Germline values: CDR1 LGHDT, CDR2 YNNKEL (reference sequence). V lost 1 base and J 6 bases, leaving 9 bases between the germline ends. The CDR3 DNA sequence: TGTGCCAGCAGCCAAGTCCAGTCTGCTGAAGCTTTCTTT. This sequence encodes CASSQVQSAEAFF.

This chain uses TRBV5-6 with TRBJ2-6; D gene unclear. In germline, CDR1 is SGHDT, CDR2 YYEEEE. The CDR3 has 15 residues. V lost 0 bases and J lost 0, with 4 bases in between. CDR3 region: CASSLVTSGANVLTF. The CDR3 DNA reads TGTGCCAGCAGCTTGGTAACCTCTGGGGCCAACGTCCTGACTTTC.

This clonotype was seen at least ten times. V usage is TRBV2 and J usage is TRBJ1-4, with TRBD1 matching 9 bases. CDR3 length: 13 amino acids. The ends lost 6 bases at V and 6 bases at J; junction bases unmatched: 2. CDR1 is SNHLY and CDR2 is FYNNEI in the germline V gene. CDR3: CASSRDRDEKLFF. The DNA of the CDR3 is TGTGCCAGCAGCCGGGACAGGGATGAAAAACTGTTTTTT.

V usage is TRBV25-1 and J usage is TRBJ1-1, with 8 bases that match TRBD1. The CDR3 is 14 amino acids. The V gene's germline CDR1 is MGHDK and CDR2 SYGVNS. V shed 7 bases, J shed 4 bases, and the junction held 8 bases outside the gene matches. The CDR3 protein is CASMPGGRGTEAFF. DNA of the CDR3: TGTGCCAGCATGCCAGGGGGCAGGGGCACTGAAGCTTTCTTT.

The gene calls are TRBV6-1 and TRBJ2-3, with D possibly being TRBD1 (5 bases). The CDR3 covers 15 residues. V shed 5 bases and J shed 0 bases, with 12 bases lying between them. Germline lookup yields CDR1 MNHNS and CDR2 SASEGT. The CDR3: CASSQDSISTDTQYF. For the CDR3, the DNA is TGTGCCAGCAGTCAAGACAGCATAAGCACAGATACGCAGTATTTT.

This clonotype was seen a handful of times. V usage is TRBV6-1 and J usage is TRBJ1-1; tentatively, D is TRBD1 (6 bases). The CDR3 loop spans 15 amino acids. The ends were cut back, 7 bases at V and 1 base at J, with 16 bases in the middle. The germline V gene has CDR1 MNHNS and CDR2 SASEGT. This CDR3 is CASKVAGAKNTEAFF. The CDR3 DNA is TGTGCCAGCAAGGTCGCAGGGGCTAAGAACACTGAAGCTTTCTTT.

There are a few counts of this clonotype. The J gene is TRBJ2-5, the V gene TRBV7-9, with 7 nucleotides matching TRBD1. Germline V gene lookup returns CDR1 SEHNR and CDR2 FQNEAQ (reference sequence). The CDR3 is 16 residues long. J was trimmed by 2 bases and V by 5 bases; bases with no gene match: 11. CDR3 sequence (DNA): TGTGCCAGCAGCGCGGTCCCACAGGGGACACAAGAGACCCAGTACTTC. It encodes CASSAVPQGTQETQYF.

V is TRBV28 and J is TRBJ2-1; tentative D call: TRBD1 (6 bases). Trimming removed 3 bases from V and 4 bases from J, with 13 bases in between. CDR1 and CDR2 (germline): MDHEN, SYDVKM. The length of the CDR3 is 15 residues. The CDR3: CASSLFRGYYNEQFF. As DNA, the CDR3 is TGTGCCAGCAGTTTGTTCAGGGGATATTACAATGAGCAGTTCTTC.

Ten or more counts support this clonotype. V gene TRBV20-1 combines with J gene TRBJ1-1; D is perhaps TRBD1 (5 bases). Trimming left V 2 bases short and J 5 bases short, with 12 bases between. This CDR3 has 13 residues. Germline loops: CDR1 DFQATT, CDR2 SNEGSKA (reference sequence). The CDR3 bases are TGCAGTGCTAGAATCGGGGGGTGGACTGAAGCTTTCTTT. Translation gives CSARIGGWTEAFF.

V is TRBV11-2 and J is TRBJ2-4; unclear D gene. V was pared by 5 bases and J by 6 bases, with 11 bases between. Germline V CDR1 and CDR2: SGHAT, FQNNGV. The CDR3 runs to 13 residues. DNA for the CDR3: TGTGCCAGCAGCCCTCACGCAGCAAACATTCAGTACTTC. It specifies CASSPHAANIQYF.